A selection of T cell receptor beta chains follows, all from one sample in a study of neoadjuvant anti-PD-1 for oral cavity cancer. Data came from immunoSEQ multiplex PCR; TCRdb stores just in-frame clones and leaves some out. The profile shows 10,000 to 15,000 clones, about 64% of them singletons. Sequences were derived from PBMCs, sampled after nivolumab (anti-PD-1) treatment. The receptor source for this set is a person aged 35-79 years with oral cavity squamous cell carcinoma. Both conserved end residues are part of each CDR3. A D gene is named only where the DNA matches it firmly. For some rows the clone size is stated as once, few or many, or as a class when expanded; others skip it.

NA	NA	16	TRBV19	TRBJ2-7	TGTGCCAGTAGTATAGATGCGGCGACAGCCGACTACGAGCAGTACTTC	CASSIDAATADYEQYF
NA	NA	12	TRBV5-4	TRBJ2-3	TGTGCCAGCAGCCCCTACACAGATACGCAGTATTTT	CASSPYTDTQYF
TRBD1	NA	11	TRBV20-1	TRBJ2-2	TGCAGTGCCCCGACAGGGCGGGAGCTGTTTTTT	CSAPTGRELFF
TRBD1	NA	15	TRBV6-6	TRBJ1-2	TGTGCCAGCAGTTCCTGGGCCGGGACAGGGTCCGGCTACACCTTC	CASSSWAGTGSGYTF
NA	few	13	TRBV19	TRBJ2-7	TGTGCCAGTATCAGTCACAGGGTTGGCGAGCAGTACTTC	CASISHRVGEQYF
TRBD1	once	15	TRBV6-1	TRBJ2-1	TGTGCCAGCAGTCCCCGGGACAGGGGGTACAATGAGCAGTTCTTC	CASSPRDRGYNEQFF
TRBD2	NA	18	TRBV7-2	TRBJ2-3	TGTGCCAGCAGCTTAACGGGACTAGCGGGAGGGTTTACAGATACGCAGTATTTT	CASSLTGLAGGFTDTQYF
NA	NA	13	TRBV29-1	TRBJ2-2	TGCAGCGTTGACGTGGGTTACACCGGGGAGCTGTTTTTT	CSVDVGYTGELFF
NA	NA	13	TRBV6-1	TRBJ2-7	TGTGCCAGCAACCCTGCGGGTGAAGGCGAGCAGTACTTC	CASNPAGEGEQYF
TRBD1	NA	16	TRBV7-8	TRBJ2-5	TGTGCCAGCAGCCCGCGGACAGGGTCCCCCCAAGAGACCCAGTACTTC	CASSPRTGSPQETQYF
NA	NA	14	TRBV19	TRBJ2-2	TGTGCCAGTAGTATACAGGTGGCCACCGGGGAGCTGTTTTTT	CASSIQVATGELFF
NA	NA	14	TRBV30	TRBJ1-2	TGTGCCTGGAGTCCTCCGGGAGTTAACTATGGCTACACCTTC	CAWSPPGVNYGYTF
NA	NA	14	TRBV19	TRBJ2-2	TGTGCCAGTAGTATGGGTCGTGGGACCGGGGAGCTGTTTTTT	CASSMGRGTGELFF
NA	few	14	TRBV18	TRBJ1-5	TGTGCCAGCTCACCACCGGGGGTAGCGCAGCCCCAGCATTTT	CASSPPGVAQPQHF
TRBD1	NA	15	TRBV18	TRBJ2-4	TGTGCCAGCTCACCAGAGGGACAGGCCAAAAACATTCAGTACTTC	CASSPEGQAKNIQYF
NA	NA	15	TRBV5-1	TRBJ2-3	TGCGCCAGCAGCCCTCCCGGTGGAGTCACAGATACGCAGTATTTT	CASSPPGGVTDTQYF
NA	NA	14	TRBV5-4	TRBJ2-2	TGTGCCAGCTACTCGGCGGGTCAGATCGGGGAGCTGTTTTTT	CASYSAGQIGELFF
TRBD1	few	13	TRBV11-1	TRBJ1-2	TGTGCCAGCAGCTTACGACAGGGGAGTGGCTACACCTTC	CASSLRQGSGYTF
TRBD1	NA	12	TRBV7-2	TRBJ2-4	TGTGCCAGCAGCCCCGACAGGGGGCGCAGGTACTTC	CASSPDRGRRYF
NA	NA	16	TRBV30	TRBJ1-4	TGTGCCTGGAGTGACCCCGCCGGGGGAACTAATGAAAAACTGTTTTTT	CAWSDPAGGTNEKLFF
NA	NA	16	TRBV6-1	TRBJ2-1	TGTGCCAGCAGTGAGCCCCTCAGTACTGCCTACAATGAGCAGTTCTTC	CASSEPLSTAYNEQFF
NA	few	14	TRBV19	TRBJ2-2	TGTGCCAGTAGTCCCCGGGGGCGCACCGGGGAGCTGTTTTTT	CASSPRGRTGELFF
NA	NA	15	TRBV27	TRBJ1-1	TGTGCCAGCAGTTTCGGCAACAGGGAGAACACTGAAGCTTTCTTT	CASSFGNRENTEAFF
NA	few	13	TRBV11-1	TRBJ1-1	TGTGCCAGCAGCTCTACAGGGAAAACTGAAGCTTTCTTT	CASSSTGKTEAFF
NA	NA	14	TRBV28	TRBJ1-5	TGTGCCAGCAGTCTCAACATCGCCAATCAGCCCCAGCATTTT	CASSLNIANQPQHF
NA	NA	15	TRBV6-5	TRBJ2-1	TGTGCCAGCAGTTACACCGGGCGGTCCTACAATGAGCAGTTCTTC	CASSYTGRSYNEQFF
NA	once	18	TRBV5-4	TRBJ2-6	TGTGCCAGCAGCTTGTTCCAGGGACTGAGCTCTGGGGCCAACGTCCTGACTTTC	CASSLFQGLSSGANVLTF
TRBD1	NA	15	TRBV27	TRBJ1-5	TGTGCCAGCAGTCTCGGGACAGGGGGTGATTGGCCCCAGCATTTT	CASSLGTGGDWPQHF
NA	NA	14	TRBV19	TRBJ1-1	TGTGCCAGTAGTATCTTGAGGGGACGGACTGAAGCTTTCTTT	CASSILRGRTEAFF
NA	NA	16	TRBV29-1	TRBJ1-1	TGCAGCGTTGAAGGGAAATCCCAAACTATGAACACTGAAGCTTTCTTT	CSVEGKSQTMNTEAFF
NA	once	14	TRBV5-4	TRBJ1-1	TGTGCCAGCAGCTTGGCCGGGGACGGGGAGGTAGCTTTCTTT	CASSLAGDGEVAFF
NA	NA	13	TRBV5-1	TRBJ1-2	TGCGCCAGCAGCTTGGAGGGAGGGCAAGGCTACACCTTC	CASSLEGGQGYTF